Sequencing of this TCR beta chain was carried out in a study of Graves' ophthalmopathy and Graves' hyperthyroidism. In this sample, this clonotype turned up many times. This CDR3 is built from 14 residues. The ends were cut back, 3 bases at V and 6 bases at J, with 12 bases in the middle. RNA transcripts yielded amplified TCR beta CDR3 regions. The authors performed first-round RT-PCR with HTBI primers and then a second-round multiplex PCR. A single record per CDR3 protein comes from TCRdb applying MiXCR to the multiplex PCR reads. The repertoire holds about 400,000 distinct CDR3 sequences, with around 18% as singletons.

Input material: peripheral blood. The chain employs TRBV12-3 or TRBV12-4 and TRBJ1-5, with D perhaps matching TRBD1 (6 bases). This clonotype was obtained from a woman between 18 and 29 years old with Graves' ophthalmopathy. CDR3: CASSFGGAGQPQHF. Here the CDR3 DNA reads TGTGCCAGCAGTTTTGGGGGGGCGGGTCAGCCCCAGCATTTT.